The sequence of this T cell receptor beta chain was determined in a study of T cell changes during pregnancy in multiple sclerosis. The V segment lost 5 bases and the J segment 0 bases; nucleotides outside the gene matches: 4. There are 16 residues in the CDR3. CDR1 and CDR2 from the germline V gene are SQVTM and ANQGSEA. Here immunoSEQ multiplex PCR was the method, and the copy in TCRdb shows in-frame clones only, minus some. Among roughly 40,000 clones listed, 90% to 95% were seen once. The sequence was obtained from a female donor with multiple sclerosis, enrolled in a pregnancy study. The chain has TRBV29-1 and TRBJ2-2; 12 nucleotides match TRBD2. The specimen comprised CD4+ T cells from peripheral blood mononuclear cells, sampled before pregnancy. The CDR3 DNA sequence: TGCAGCGTTCTGGGACTAGCGGGCCCGAACACCGGGGAGCTGTTTTTT. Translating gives CSVLGLAGPNTGELFF.